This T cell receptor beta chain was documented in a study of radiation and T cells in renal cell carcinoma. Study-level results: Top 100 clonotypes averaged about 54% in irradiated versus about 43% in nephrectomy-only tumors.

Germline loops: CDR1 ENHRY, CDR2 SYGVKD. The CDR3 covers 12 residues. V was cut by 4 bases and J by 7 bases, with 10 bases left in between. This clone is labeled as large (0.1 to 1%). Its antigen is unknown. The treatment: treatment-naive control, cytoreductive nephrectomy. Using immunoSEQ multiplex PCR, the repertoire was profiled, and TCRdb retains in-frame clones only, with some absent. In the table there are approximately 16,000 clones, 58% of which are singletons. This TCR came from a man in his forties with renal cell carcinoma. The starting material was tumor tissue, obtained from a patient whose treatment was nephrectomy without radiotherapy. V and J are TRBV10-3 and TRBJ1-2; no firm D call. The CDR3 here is CAISGGGFGYTF. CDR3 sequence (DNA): TGTGCCATCAGTGGGGGAGGGTTTGGCTACACCTTC.